The present TCR beta chain was sequenced within a study of regulatory T cells in long-lasting Graves disease. Study findings and constraints: Persistent disease preferred TRBV28, TRBJ1-2 and TRBJ2-5; new disease, TRBV20-1 and TRBJ2-1. Authors noted too few samples as a limitation.

The time point denotes: persistent/refractory GD, antithyroid drugs over 5 years with positive TRAb. PBMC RNA was the source of the TCR library. Peripheral blood, 7 to 9.5 milliliters per patient, was collected in EDTA tubes. Germline V gene data show CDR1 as SEHNR and CDR2 as FQNEAQ (reference sequence). Trimming removed 5 bases at V and 0 bases at J, with 13 bases between. The CDR3 extends over 15 amino acids. With respect to this clonotype: Its antigen remains unidentified.

Building of the TCR beta libraries involved iRepertoire HTBI primers and Arm-PCR of CDR3 regions. A single record per CDR3 protein comes from TCRdb applying MiXCR to the multiplex PCR reads. Of around 460,000 distinct CDR3 sequences listed, approximately 23% are singletons. Sequencing was performed on peripheral blood mononuclear cells (PBMCs), taken when the disease was refractory, from a patient treated with antithyroid drugs. The gene calls are TRBV7-9 and TRBJ1-1; D unclear. This clonotype was sampled from a female donor with Graves disease. The CDR3 region is CASSLETGMNTEAFF. The DNA of the CDR3 is TGTGCCAGCAGCCTAGAGACGGGGATGAACACTGAAGCTTTCTTT.